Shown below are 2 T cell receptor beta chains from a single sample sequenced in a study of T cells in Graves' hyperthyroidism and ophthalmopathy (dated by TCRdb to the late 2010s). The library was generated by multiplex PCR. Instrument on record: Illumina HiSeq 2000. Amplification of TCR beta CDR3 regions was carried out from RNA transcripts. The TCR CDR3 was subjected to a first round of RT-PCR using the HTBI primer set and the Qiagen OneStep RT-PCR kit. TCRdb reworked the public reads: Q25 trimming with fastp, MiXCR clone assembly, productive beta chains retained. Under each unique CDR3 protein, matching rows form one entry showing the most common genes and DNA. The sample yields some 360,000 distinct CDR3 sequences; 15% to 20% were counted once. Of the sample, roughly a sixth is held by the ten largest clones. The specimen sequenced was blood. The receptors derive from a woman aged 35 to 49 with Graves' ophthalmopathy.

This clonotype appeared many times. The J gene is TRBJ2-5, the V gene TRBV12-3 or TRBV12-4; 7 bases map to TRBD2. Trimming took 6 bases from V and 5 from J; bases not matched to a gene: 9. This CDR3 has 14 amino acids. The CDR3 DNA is TGTGCCAGCAGGGGAGGAGGAGCGGGGGAGACCCAGTACTTC. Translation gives CASRGGGAGETQYF.

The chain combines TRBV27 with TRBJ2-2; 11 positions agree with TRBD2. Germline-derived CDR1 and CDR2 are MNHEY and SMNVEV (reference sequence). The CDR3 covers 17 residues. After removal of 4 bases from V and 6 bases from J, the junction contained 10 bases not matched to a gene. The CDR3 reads CASSSRLAGMSAGELFF. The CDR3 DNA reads TGTGCCAGCAGTTCCCGACTAGCGGGAATGAGCGCCGGGGAGCTGTTTTTT.